This TCR beta chain was sequenced in a study of siplizumab effects on memory and regulatory T cells. General study findings and limits: It seemed that naive T cells were more diverse than memory cells and were major contributors to the alloresponse.

The V gene lost 4 bases and the J gene lost 3 bases, with 13 bases spanning the gap. The CDR3 is made up of 14 amino acids. CDR1 MNHEY and CDR2 SVGAGI come from the germline V gene. Each sample yielded 90,000 to 100,000 assayed TCR templates. Data came from immunoSEQ multiplex PCR; TCRdb stores just in-frame clones and leaves some out. The sample comprises roughly 56,000 clones, 93% of which are singletons, and roughly two fifths rests with the top ten. In the case of this clone: Antigen: not known.

The sample was CD8+ T cells sorted from blood. The source is a human donor in good health. The chain links TRBV6-5 to TRBJ2-7; D remains unclear. For the CDR3, the DNA is TGTGCCAGCAGTTCCCTATCTAAACGCTACGAGCAGTACTTC. Translated: CASSSLSKRYEQYF.